A selection of T cell receptor beta chains follows, all from one sample in a study of blood T cell repertoires in COVID-19. The data were produced by immunoSEQ multiplex PCR, yet TCRdb's version contains in-frame clones alone and is incomplete. The sample lists 250,000 or so clones; nearly 90% were seen once. Input material: peripheral blood. These receptors all stem from a woman aged 55-69 years with COVID-19, enrolled during active disease. Each CDR3 is given with its conserved first and last residue. A D gene is named only where the DNA matches it firmly. Clone sizes are given selectively: once, few, many, or a class where the clone is expanded.

V	D	size	J	DNA	CDR3
TRBV27	TRBD1	NA	TRBJ1-5	TGTGCCAGCAGTTCCGGGACAGGGGGCTTTCAGCCCCAGCATTTT	CASSSGTGGFQPQHF
TRBV19	NA	NA	TRBJ1-2	TGTGCCAGTACCCGACAATACGAGAGTGGCTACACCTTC	CASTRQYESGYTF
TRBV7-3	NA	NA	TRBJ1-1	TGTGCCAGCAGCTCGGAGCCCCGGGACACTGAAGCTTTCTTT	CASSSEPRDTEAFF
TRBV5-8	TRBD2	NA	TRBJ2-7	TGTGCCAGCAGCCCCCGGACTAGCGGGTACTACGAGCAGTACTTC	CASSPRTSGYYEQYF
TRBV3-1/TRBV3-2	TRBD1	NA	TRBJ1-3	TGTGCCAGCAGCCGACAGGGGGCAAACACCATATATTTT	CASSRQGANTIYF
TRBV4-2	NA	NA	TRBJ1-5	TGTGCCAGCAGCCAAGATAGCGGGGGGCATCAGCCCCAGCATTTT	CASSQDSGGHQPQHF
TRBV27	NA	NA	TRBJ1-2	TGTGCCAGCAGTCCCTCGGGGGGGCCCTATGGCTACACCTTC	CASSPSGGPYGYTF
TRBV11-3	TRBD1	NA	TRBJ2-7	TGTGCCAGCAGCCTCAACCTAGGGGGCGGCCTTTACGAGCAGTACTTC	CASSLNLGGGLYEQYF
TRBV2	NA	NA	TRBJ1-2	TGTGCCAGCAGCCCCACCGGGGGGAAAGCTAACTATGGCTACACCTTC	CASSPTGGKANYGYTF
TRBV5-6	TRBD1	NA	TRBJ1-5	TGTGCCAGCAGCTTATATTCGACAGGGCATCAGCCCCAGCATTTT	CASSLYSTGHQPQHF
TRBV7-2	NA	NA	TRBJ1-5	TGTGCCAGCAGCGCGGACCCGGGGGGTCAGCCCCAGCATTTT	CASSADPGGQPQHF
TRBV9	NA	once	TRBJ1-2	TGTGCCAGCAGCGTAGGATCCCCGGGGGGGGTGAACTATGGCTACACCTTC	CASSVGSPGGVNYGYTF
TRBV6-1	NA	NA	TRBJ1-4	TGTGCCAGCAGTGAATGGCGTGACACGTCTAATGAAAAACTGTTTTTT	CASSEWRDTSNEKLFF
TRBV7-9	NA	NA	TRBJ1-1	TGTGCCAGCAGCTTAGTATCCACTGAAGCTTTCTTT	CASSLVSTEAFF
TRBV27	TRBD1	NA	TRBJ1-6	TGTGCCAGCAGTTTGACAGGGGTCTCCTCACCCCTCCACTTT	CASSLTGVSSPLHF
TRBV19	NA	NA	TRBJ1-4	TGTGCCAGTAGCCGCTCCGGGGGGCGGAATAATGAAAAACTGTTTTTT	CASSRSGGRNNEKLFF
TRBV7-9	NA	NA	TRBJ1-6	TGTGCCAGCAGCTTTACAGGACCCCTCCACTTT	CASSFTGPLHF
TRBV18	NA	NA	TRBJ1-2	TGTGCCAGCTCACCAAATACCGGGAAGGGATATGGCTACACCTTC	CASSPNTGKGYGYTF
TRBV5-1	TRBD2	NA	TRBJ2-3	TGCGCCAGCAGCCCGGAGGGTAGCGGGGGGGCCGCAGATACGCAGTATTTT	CASSPEGSGGAADTQYF
TRBV3-1/TRBV3-2	TRBD1	NA	TRBJ2-7	TGTGCCAGCAGCCAAGTCGGCAGGGGGGAGCAGTACTTC	CASSQVGRGEQYF
TRBV19	TRBD1	NA	TRBJ2-5	TGTGCCAGTAGTAACCCCGGACAGGAAGAGACCCAGTACTTC	CASSNPGQEETQYF
TRBV19	NA	NA	TRBJ1-4	TGTGCCAGTAACAACAGGAGGGGAGCTAATGAAAAACTGTTTTTT	CASNNRRGANEKLFF
TRBV7-2	TRBD1	NA	TRBJ2-7	TGTGCCAGCAGCTTAAAGTCCCCCGGGACAGGGTCCTACGAGCAGTACTTC	CASSLKSPGTGSYEQYF
TRBV9	TRBD1	NA	TRBJ1-1	TGTGCCAGCAGCGTAGGGGACAGGGCCTTGAACACTGAAGCTTTCTTT	CASSVGDRALNTEAFF
TRBV7-8	TRBD2	few	TRBJ2-7	TGTGCCAGCAGCTCCCGGGTATTGACTAGCGGGGCAAGGTACGAGCAGTACTTC	CASSSRVLTSGARYEQYF
TRBV19	NA	NA	TRBJ1-5	TGTGCCAGTAGCAGAAGACAAAACAACGATCAGCCCCAGCATTTT	CASSRRQNNDQPQHF
TRBV5-1	TRBD1	NA	TRBJ1-6	TGCGCCAGCAGCCCGGACAGGGCGGTCTCACCCCTCCACTTT	CASSPDRAVSPLHF
TRBV3-1/TRBV3-2	NA	NA	TRBJ1-6	TGTGCCAGCAGCCAAGTTGGAGGTTCACCCCTCCACTTT	CASSQVGGSPLHF
TRBV3-1/TRBV3-2	NA	NA	TRBJ1-2	TGTGCCAGCAGCCAAGATCAGGGCCCACTTCTTTATGGCTACACCTTC	CASSQDQGPLLYGYTF
TRBV11-3	TRBD2	NA	TRBJ2-3	TGTGCCAGCAGCTTTCTAGCGGGGGCAGCGGCAGATACGCAGTATTTT	CASSFLAGAAADTQYF
TRBV10-3	NA	NA	TRBJ1-1	TGTGCCATCCTGGACCCAGCAAGAGGGTCCGCTGAAGCTTTCTTT	CAILDPARGSAEAFF
TRBV6-2/TRBV6-3	NA	NA	TRBJ1-2	TGTGCCAGCAGTTACCCAGAAAACTATGGCTACACCTTC	CASSYPENYGYTF
TRBV6-1	NA	NA	TRBJ2-3	TGTGCCAGCAGTGAAGCGTCAGGGCCAGATACGCAGTATTTT	CASSEASGPDTQYF
TRBV6-5	TRBD1	NA	TRBJ1-2	TGTGCCAGCACGAGGGGGCCGGGAGGCTACACCTTC	CASTRGPGGYTF
TRBV10-3	NA	NA	TRBJ2-3	TGTGCCATCAGAGGAATCAGGGGCACAGATACGCAGTATTTT	CAIRGIRGTDTQYF
TRBV24-1	NA	NA	TRBJ1-1	TGTGCCACCAGTGTCTGGAGGCCGAACGAGGACGGAGCTTTCTTT	CATSVWRPNEDGAFF
TRBV6-4	TRBD2	once	TRBJ2-1	TGTGCCAGCAGTGTCCTAGCGGGGGTTTACAATGAGCAGTTCTTC	CASSVLAGVYNEQFF
TRBV7-2	NA	NA	TRBJ2-5	TGTGCCAGCAGCTTAGCTTGGTCCGGGGGAGAGACCCAGTACTTC	CASSLAWSGGETQYF
TRBV4-3	NA	NA	TRBJ1-1	TGCGCCAGCAGCCAAGATCAGGGAACGGTAGGAGCTTTCTTT	CASSQDQGTVGAFF
TRBV9	TRBD1	NA	TRBJ2-7	TGTGCCAGCAGTGCCGGACAGGCAGCTTCCTACGAGCAGTACTTC	CASSAGQAASYEQYF
TRBV30	NA	NA	TRBJ1-2	TGTGCCTGGAGCTGGTCCGGAGGAACCTATGGCTACACCTTC	CAWSWSGGTYGYTF
TRBV18	TRBD1	NA	TRBJ1-1	TGTGCCAGCTCACAACAGGGGGCTGACACTGAAGCTTTCTTT	CASSQQGADTEAFF
TRBV4-1	NA	NA	TRBJ1-4	TGCGCCAGCAGCCACCCTCCGACAGGTTGGAAACTGTTTTTT	CASSHPPTGWKLFF
TRBV11-2	TRBD1	NA	TRBJ1-4	TGTGCCAGCAGCTTAGGTGGGACAGCAACTAATGAAAAACTGTTTTTT	CASSLGGTATNEKLFF
TRBV3-1/TRBV3-2	TRBD1	once	TRBJ1-5	TGTGCCAGCAGCCTACAGGGGCGCAATCAGCCCCAGCATTTT	CASSLQGRNQPQHF
TRBV19	TRBD1	NA	TRBJ1-1	TGTGCCAGTAGTTCCGGGACAGGGGTGTCTGAAGCTTTCTTT	CASSSGTGVSEAFF
TRBV29-1	NA	once	TRBJ1-2	TGCAGCGTTGCCCAGGGTAATGGCTACACCTTC	CSVAQGNGYTF
TRBV5-1	NA	NA	TRBJ1-2	TGCGCCAGCAGCTTGGTTGGGGGCACTAACTATGGCTACACCTTC	CASSLVGGTNYGYTF
TRBV21-1	NA	NA	TRBJ2-7	TGTGCCAGCCCCCGACAGGCAGCCTACGAGCAGTACTTC	CASPRQAAYEQYF
TRBV30	NA	NA	TRBJ1-5	TGTGCCTGGACGGCGGGGGGCGGCAATCAGCCCCAGCATTTT	CAWTAGGGNQPQHF
TRBV5-1	TRBD1	NA	TRBJ1-3	TGCGCCAGCAGCCAGACAGGGGGACCTGGAAACACCATATATTTT	CASSQTGGPGNTIYF
TRBV7-2	NA	NA	TRBJ2-3	TGTGCCAGCAGCTTGTTACTGATGGTAGATACGCAGTATTTT	CASSLLLMVDTQYF
TRBV6-5	NA	NA	TRBJ1-1	TGTGCCAGCAGTTACTCAGGACACCTGAACACTGAAGCTTTCTTT	CASSYSGHLNTEAFF
TRBV5-6	NA	NA	TRBJ1-5	TGTGCCAGCAGCCGCTTTGGACAGATCAATCAGCCCCAGCATTTT	CASSRFGQINQPQHF
TRBV7-3	NA	NA	TRBJ2-5	TGTGCCAGCAGCTTAACTCAAGGGACTCAAGAGACCCAGTACTTC	CASSLTQGTQETQYF
TRBV6-5	TRBD2	NA	TRBJ2-2	TGTGCCAGCACCGCGCCCGGGGGGGCCGGGGAGCTGTTTTTT	CASTAPGGAGELFF